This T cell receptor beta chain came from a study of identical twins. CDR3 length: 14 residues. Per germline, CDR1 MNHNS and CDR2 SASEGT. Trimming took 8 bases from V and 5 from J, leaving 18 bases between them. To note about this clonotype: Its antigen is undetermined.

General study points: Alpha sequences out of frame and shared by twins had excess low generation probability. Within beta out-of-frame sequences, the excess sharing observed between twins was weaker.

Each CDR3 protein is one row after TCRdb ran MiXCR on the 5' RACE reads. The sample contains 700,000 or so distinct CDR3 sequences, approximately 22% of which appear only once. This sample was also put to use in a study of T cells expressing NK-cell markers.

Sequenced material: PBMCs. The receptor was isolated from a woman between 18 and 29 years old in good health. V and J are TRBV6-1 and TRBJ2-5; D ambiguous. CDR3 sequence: CASSVRGWFETQYF. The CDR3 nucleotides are TGTGCCAGCTCAGTCCGTGGGTGGTTCGAGACCCAGTACTTC.